This TCR beta chain was recovered during a study of shared clonotypes between healthy human individuals. With regard to this clone: Its antigen remains unidentified. The sample contains more than one DNA sequence encoding this CDR3.

Study-level points and caveats: Non-shared clonotypes displayed generation probabilities falling below those of clonotypes present in all four donors. Estimated richness values were generally larger in naive subsets than in memory subsets. Collection of samples was limited to blood; tissue repertoires likely differ.

Trimming cost V 0 bases and J 0 bases, with 4 bases left between them. The length of the CDR3 is 14 residues. Germline CDR1 is SGDLS and CDR2 is YYNGEE. At the deep level, the assay was run. Produced via immunoSEQ multiplex PCR; TCRdb's table is partial and in-frame only. The data hold 2 million or so clones, with approximately 94% observed a single time. CD45RO-negative, CCR7-positively selected cells formed the naive CD8 fraction, excluding terminally differentiated effector memory CD45RA+ cells. Specimen: naive CD8+ T cells sorted from blood. The receptor's source is a man between 18 and 35 years old in good health. This rearrangement joins TRBV9 to TRBJ1-3; D is unresolved. In DNA, the CDR3 is TGTGCCAGCAGCGTAGAGAGCTCTGGAAACACCATATATTTT. Amino acid sequence: CASSVESSGNTIYF. Looking up the rest from reference TRBV9 and TRBJ1-3 gives the full variable domain: DSGVTQTPKHLITATGQRVTLRCSPRSGDLSVYWYQQSLDQGLQFLIQYYNGEERAKGNILERFSAQQFPDLHSELNLSSLELGDSALYFCASSVESSGNTIYFGEGSWLTVV.